These 16 T cell receptor beta chains share one sample of origin, sequenced in a study of STAT5B mutations in CD4+ large granular lymphocyte leukemia. Using immunoSEQ multiplex PCR, the repertoire was profiled, and TCRdb retains in-frame clones only, with some absent. The table includes 24,000 or so clones, 70% to 80% detected once. The sample was CD4+ T cells from blood buffy coats. The receptors here all came from a human donor in good health.

This clone was picked up a small number of times. The chain joins TRBV7-9 to TRBJ2-5, with 8 bases fitting TRBD1. Trimming at V came to 5 bases and at J to 5 bases, leaving 7 bases not matched to a gene. The CDR3 is 14 residues long. Germline V lookup: CDR1 SEHNR, CDR2 FQNEAQ (reference sequence). CDR3: CASSPGQGRETQYF. As DNA, the CDR3 is TGTGCCAGCAGCCCCGGACAGGGAAGGGAGACCCAGTACTTC.

The chain couples TRBV15 to TRBJ2-3; D not certain. Germline-derived CDR1 and CDR2 are LNHNV and YYDKDF (reference sequence). The CDR3 extends over 14 amino acids. V was trimmed by 0 bases and J by 0 bases, leaving 4 bases between them. CDR3: CATSRDPSTDTQYF. CDR3 coding DNA: TGTGCCACCAGCAGAGATCCGAGCACAGATACGCAGTATTTT.

This chain links TRBV21-1 with TRBJ2-7; the D segment call TRBD1 is taken from the table without a DNA check. TRBV21-1 is listed as a pseudogene. There are 16 residues in the CDR3. Here the CDR3 DNA reads TGTGCCAGCAGCTCCAGGACAGGGGGAGCCTCCTACGAGCAGTACGTC. Translation gives CASSSRTGGASYEQYV.

The gene calls are TRBV29-1 and TRBJ2-3; D not resolved. The germline CDR1 and CDR2 sequences are SQVTM and ANQGSEA. The CDR3 is made up of 13 amino acids. The V end lost 6 bases, the J end lost 1 base, and 11 bases lay between the germline ends. The CDR3 is CSVAVGGTDTQYF. The DNA for the CDR3 is TGCAGCGTAGCCGTCGGTGGCACAGATACGCAGTATTTT.

The CDR3 region is CASSLPEGSYEQYF. DNA of the CDR3: TGTGCCAGCAGTTTGCCCGAGGGGTCCTACGAGCAGTACTTC. V usage is TRBV28 and J usage is TRBJ2-7, with D perhaps assigned TRBD1 or TRBD2 (5 bases each). This CDR3 has 14 residues. Germline CDR1 reads MDHEN; CDR2 reads SYDVKM. Trimming pared 3 bases from V and 1 base from J, leaving 10 bases between.

V and J are TRBV19 and TRBJ2-3; D gene uncertain. With 6 bases removed from V and 2 bases from J, the gap between germline ends came to 21 bases. Germline V gives CDR1 LNHDA, CDR2 SQIVND (reference sequence). This CDR3 region has 17 residues. This CDR3 is CASSDMGTGPFTDTQYF. The CDR3 DNA reads as TGTGCCAGTAGCGATATGGGTACCGGGCCGTTCACAGATACGCAGTATTTT.

The chain employs TRBV19 and TRBJ2-2, with 7 bases identical to TRBD2. The CDR3 is 15 amino acids. Germline loops: CDR1 LNHDA, CDR2 SQIVND (reference sequence). With V trimmed by 6 bases and J by 3 bases, 7 bases remained unmatched. The CDR3 sequence is CASRLPGGDTGELFF. The CDR3 DNA reads TGTGCCAGTAGATTACCGGGGGGTGACACCGGGGAGCTGTTTTTT.

This chain links TRBV2 with TRBJ1-5, with TRBD1 as a possible D gene (6 bases). CDR1 is SNHLY, CDR2 FYNNEI, per germline. The CDR3 is 15 amino acids. The ends were cut back, 6 bases at V and 7 bases at J, with 19 bases in the middle. The CDR3: CASSGRTAERQPQHF. The CDR3 nucleotides are TGTGCCAGCAGCGGGCGGACAGCCGAGAGGCAGCCCCAGCATTTT.

The V call is TRBV7-9, the J call TRBJ1-1, with 8 bases fitting TRBD1. The CDR3 is made up of 17 amino acids. Trimming at V came to 4 bases and at J to 11 bases, leaving 21 bases not matched to a gene. Germline V gives CDR1 SEHNR, CDR2 FQNEAQ (reference sequence). This CDR3 reads CASSSSGTGLTSRRAFF. The DNA of the CDR3 is TGTGCCAGCAGCTCCTCCGGGACAGGCTTAACAAGCAGGAGGGCTTTCTTT. Looking up the rest from reference TRBV7-9 and TRBJ1-1 gives the full variable domain: DTGVSQNPRHKITKRGQNVTFRCDPISEHNRLYWYRQTLGQGPEFLTYFQNEAQLEKSRLLSDRFSAERPKGSFSTLEIQRTEQGDSAMYLCASSSSGTGLTSRRAFFGQGTRLTVV.

CDR3 in amino acids: CSVVSGGTDTQYF. The DNA of the CDR3 is TGCAGCGTTGTGAGCGGGGGAACAGATACGCAGTATTTT. This chain joins TRBV29-1 and TRBJ2-3, with 8 bases identical to TRBD2. Unmatched junction bases numbered 3, after V lost 4 bases and J lost 3 bases. This CDR3 spans 13 amino acids. CDR1 is SQVTM, CDR2 ANQGSEA, per germline.

About this clone: Mismatch with germline at one junction end may stem from a read error. The chain combines TRBV7-7 with TRBJ2-1; 16 nucleotides match TRBD2. Germline loops: CDR1 SSHAT, CDR2 FNYEAQ (reference sequence). CDR3 length equals 17 residues. The CDR3 spells CASSPAGTSGGAAEQFF. For the CDR3, the DNA is TGTGCTAGCAGCCCCGCCGGGACTAGCGGGGGGGCCGCTGAGCAGTTCTTC.

This clone is large. V is TRBV19 and J is TRBJ1-5; 8 positions match TRBD1. CDR3 length: 14 residues. J gave up 5 bases and V 7 bases, and 7 bases lay outside the gene matches. Germline V gene data show CDR1 as LNHDA and CDR2 as SQIVND (reference sequence). The CDR3 loop is CASIAQGAYQPQHF. The CDR3 nucleotides read TGTGCCAGTATCGCGCAGGGGGCCTATCAGCCCCAGCATTTT.

The CDR3 DNA reads TGTGCCAGCTCAGTCTCGAACGGGGAGCTGTTTTTT. It translates to CASSVSNGELFF. The chain employs TRBV18 and TRBJ2-2; D call uncertain. The length of the CDR3 is 12 residues. V lost 5 bases to trimming and J lost 7 bases, with 8 bases between them. CDR1 KGHSH and CDR2 LQKENI come from the germline V gene.

This clone was seen a single time. V usage is TRBV28 and J usage is TRBJ2-1; 8 nucleotides match TRBD1. The CDR3 contains 14 residues. Trimming at V came to 4 bases and at J to 8 bases, leaving 7 bases not matched to a gene. Germline lookup yields CDR1 MDHEN and CDR2 SYDVKM. CDR3 nucleotide sequence: TGTGCCAGCAGTTGGGGGACAGGAGACGATGAGCAGTTCTTC. Translated, it gives CASSWGTGDDEQFF.

The gene calls are TRBV6-1 and TRBJ1-1; a weak D match, TRBD1 (5 bases). Looked up from germline, CDR1 is MNHNS and CDR2 is SASEGT. CDR3 size: 13 residues. V lost 8 bases and J lost 5, with 15 bases in between. The CDR3 nucleotides read TGTGCCAGCCGTCAGGGTCGTTCGACTGAAGCTTTCTTT. The encoded protein is CASRQGRSTEAFF.

Concerning this clone itself: This sample includes further DNA sequences coding for the same CDR3. The V and J genes are TRBV28 and TRBJ2-1, with D unclear. In germline, CDR1 is MDHEN, CDR2 SYDVKM. V was shortened by 3 bases and J by 7 bases, with 4 bases between the two germline ends. This CDR3 has 11 residues. For the CDR3, the DNA is TGTGCCAGCAGTTTGGGGAATGAGCAGTTCTTC. Its protein product is CASSLGNEQFF.